Included here is one T cell receptor (beta chain) sequence, with context. This sample is drawn from a study of blood T cell repertoires in COVID-19. As for the study in general: PBMCs, B-cell-depleted T cells, or T cells provided the cDNA or gDNA that made up the material.

In the authors' methods: From reference gene primer amplification, estimates of nucleated cell counts were derived. Profiled with immunoSEQ multiplex PCR; TCRdb holds only in-frame clones, not every one. That table gives V, J and clone size, and the DNA gave D and trimming. Found here are approximately 140,000 clones, 88% of them singletons; the top ten hold more than 1%. Enrolled through a virtual design, the participants were between roughly 18 and 89 years of age and came from 24 US areas. Cohort assignment relied on participant-reported clinical history. Germline CDR1 and CDR2: SGHNT and YYREEE (reference sequence). The CDR3 is 15 residues long. The J segment lost 5 bases and the V segment lost 1 base, leaving 8 bases of the junction unmatched.

The sequence derives from a woman aged 25 to 39 with acute COVID-19. Material: PBMCs or T cells enriched from blood (not recorded which). The chain uses TRBV5-4 and TRBJ1-1; 7 nucleotides align to TRBD1. CDR3 nucleotides: TGTGCCAGCAGCTTGCGACAGGGAGTAGGAACTGAAGCTTTCTTT. This gives the protein CASSLRQGVGTEAFF. The variable domain in full, completed from reference TRBV5-4 and TRBJ1-1, reads ETGVTQSPTHLIKTRGQQVTLRCSSQSGHNTVSWYQQALGQGPQFIFQYYREEENGRGNFPPRFSGLQFPNYSSELNVNALELDDSALYLCASSLRQGVGTEAFFGQGTRLTVV.